One sample yielded the 25 T cell receptor beta chains listed below, sequenced in a study of human T cells and chemical hapten exposure. Time point described: patch test 1, 2 weeks after DPC sensitization. Treatment given: therapeutic diphenylcyclopropenone sensitization with weekly scalp DPC. TCRdb reprocessed the RACE reads with MiXCR, giving one entry per CDR3 protein. The profile shows about 100,000 distinct CDR3 sequences, roughly 11% of them singletons. Sample: whole blood, taken in connection with sensitization to the hapten diphenylcyclopropenone (DPC). These receptors all stem from a woman in her thirties or forties with alopecia areata. Some clones in this sample may be carry-over from other donors' samples.

This clonotype was seen ten or more times. The chain links TRBV15 to TRBJ2-3; a possible D gene is TRBD2 (6 bases). Germline lookup yields CDR1 LNHNV and CDR2 YYDKDF (reference sequence). V was pared by 1 base and J by 2 bases, with 13 bases between. This CDR3 is 16 amino acids long. The CDR3 DNA is TGTGCCACCAGCAGAGGAGGTAGCGGCAACACAGATACGCAGTATTTT. It translates to CATSRGGSGNTDTQYF.

This clonotype was seen at least ten times. The chain recombines TRBV12-3 or TRBV12-4 with TRBJ2-7; D gene unclear. V was clipped by 0 bases and J by 7 bases, with 19 bases between them. The CDR3 runs to 16 residues. CDR3 sequence (DNA): TGTGCCAGCAGTTTAGCCCCACGCGCGCCCCCAGAAGAGCAGTACTTC. It encodes CASSLAPRAPPEEQYF.

J is TRBJ2-6 and V is TRBV28; no clear D gene. The germline V gene encodes CDR1 MDHEN and CDR2 SYDVKM. The CDR3 covers 15 residues. The germline V and J ends were trimmed by 6 bases and 0 bases, with 9 bases remaining between them. The chain's CDR3 is CASSPQSSGANVLTF. Here the CDR3 DNA reads TGTGCCAGCAGCCCACAGAGCTCTGGGGCCAACGTCCTGACTTTC.

Worth noting for this clonotype: One base away lies a much larger clone, so this may be a sequencing read error. V gene TRBV28 combines with J gene TRBJ2-3; TRBD2 matches at 8 bases. The germline V gene encodes CDR1 MDHEN and CDR2 SYDVKM. The CDR3 totals 17 residues. Here the CDR3 reads CVSRRSRGGRPTDTQYF. The CDR3 DNA reads TGTGTCAGCAGACGGAGTCGAGGCGGGAGGCCCACAGATACGCAGTATTTT.

This clonotype was seen a few times. The rearrangement links TRBV4-1 to TRBJ2-1, with D possibly being TRBD1 (6 bases). The CDR3 consists of 22 residues. Germline CDR1 MGHRA, CDR2 YSYEKL. The germline V and J ends were trimmed by 0 bases and 2 bases, with 29 bases remaining between them. CDR3 loop: CASSQEKVRDKGFFPAYNEQFF. For the CDR3, the DNA is TGCGCCAGCAGCCAAGAGAAGGTCCGGGACAAAGGATTTTTCCCCGCCTACAATGAGCAGTTCTTC.

This clonotype occurred a few times. The V gene is TRBV28, the J gene TRBJ1-5; 11 bases fit TRBD1. Per germline, CDR1 MDHEN and CDR2 SYDVKM. This CDR3 is 13 amino acids long. The ends lost 4 bases at V and 7 bases at J; junction bases unmatched: 0. CDR3 coding DNA: TGTGCCAGCAGTTGGACAGGGGGCCAGCCCCAGCATTTT. The encoded protein is CASSWTGGQPQHF.

This clonotype has more than one count but fewer than ten. The rearrangement joins TRBV5-1 to TRBJ2-7; no clear D gene. The CDR3 consists of 14 residues. Germline V gene sequence: CDR1 SGHRS, CDR2 YFSETQ. V gave up 1 base and J gave up 5 bases, with 13 bases separating them. The CDR3 region has the DNA TGCGCCAGCAGCTTGATGCCCTTATCGCACGAGCAGTACTTC. This sequence encodes CASSLMPLSHEQYF.

This clonotype has only one observation. This chain uses TRBV20-1 with TRBJ1-5; no definite D call. The CDR3 consists of 14 residues. Germline CDR1 and CDR2: DFQATT and SNEGSKA (reference sequence). V lost 4 bases and J lost 0, with 10 bases in between. CDR3 nucleotides: TGCAGTGCTACGGAGAGGTATAGCAATCAGCCCCAGCATTTT. Protein: CSATERYSNQPQHF.

Ten or more counts support this clonotype. The chain couples TRBV6-5 to TRBJ2-1; no definite D call. The CDR3 loop spans 11 amino acids. CDR1 and CDR2 (germline): MNHEY, SVGAGI. Trimming pared 2 bases from V and 12 bases from J, leaving 8 bases between. CDR3 amino acids: CASSYPGRQFF. In nucleotides, the CDR3 is TGTGCCAGCAGTTACCCTGGTCGGCAGTTCTTC.

This clonotype turned up a few times. The chain carries TRBV11-2 and TRBJ2-6; D gene ambiguous. Germline CDR1 SGHAT, CDR2 FQNNGV. This CDR3 comprises 15 residues. V dropped 5 bases and J dropped 0 bases, with 8 bases sitting between them. CDR3 in amino acids: CASSPYLSGANVLTF. The CDR3 nucleotides read TGTGCCAGCAGCCCCTATCTCTCTGGGGCCAACGTCCTGACTTTC.

This clonotype appeared many times. The chain links TRBV12-3 or TRBV12-4 to TRBJ2-1, with 9 bases that match TRBD1. The CDR3 spans 14 residues. Trimming took 6 bases from V and 10 from J; bases not matched to a gene: 10. The CDR3 sequence is CASRQGQGSPEQFF. The CDR3 DNA reads as TGTGCCAGCAGACAAGGACAGGGGAGCCCGGAGCAGTTCTTC.

In its sample, this clonotype was seen a few times. The CDR3 reads CASSLFDQPQHF. CDR3 DNA: TGTGCCAGCAGCTTATTTGATCAGCCCCAGCATTTT. V and J are TRBV7-2 and TRBJ1-5, with D uncertain. From germline, CDR1 is SGHTA and CDR2 FQGNSA. The ends were cut back, 2 bases at V and 5 bases at J, with 4 bases in the middle. The CDR3 has 12 amino acids.

This clonotype was detected a few times. V gene TRBV28 combines with J gene TRBJ2-1; the D is unclear. V lost 1 base to trimming and J lost 6 bases, with 13 bases between them. This CDR3 spans 15 amino acids. Germline V gene sequence: CDR1 MDHEN, CDR2 SYDVKM. For the CDR3, the DNA is TGTGCCAGCAGTTTATACGGAATAACCTTCAATGAGCAGTTCTTC. The encoded protein is CASSLYGITFNEQFF.

This clonotype was counted between two and nine times. The chain recombines TRBV7-2 with TRBJ2-2; 9 bases match TRBD2. Trimming took 5 bases from V and 4 from J; bases not matched to a gene: 5. CDR3 size: 15 residues. The germline gives CDR1 SGHTA, CDR2 FQGNSA. CDR3 nucleotide sequence: TGTGCCAGCAGCCGACTAGCGGTAACCACCGGGGAGCTGTTTTTT. Translation: CASSRLAVTTGELFF.

This clonotype was seen at least ten times. This chain links TRBV30 with TRBJ2-3; D call uncertain. CDR1 GTSNPN and CDR2 SVGIG come from the germline V gene (reference sequence). This CDR3 comprises 14 residues. V lost 2 bases, J lost 1 base, and 10 bases lay in between. Here the CDR3 reads CAWSTGPGTDTQYF. The CDR3 DNA sequence: TGTGCCTGGAGTACTGGACCTGGCACAGATACGCAGTATTTT.

This sequence joins TRBV10-3 and TRBJ1-5; no definite D call. Germline assignment: CDR1 ENHRY and CDR2 SYGVKD. The CDR3 runs to 15 residues. V lost 0 bases and J 7 bases, leaving 13 bases between the germline ends. CDR3 amino acids: CAISESRQAEQPQHF. CDR3 coding DNA: TGTGCCATCAGTGAGTCGAGGCAGGCAGAACAGCCCCAGCATTTT.

The chain recombines TRBV20-1 with TRBJ2-5; 7 positions match TRBD2. V shed 6 bases and J 1 base; nucleotides not matched to a gene: 2. This CDR3 spans 12 amino acids. Germline loops: CDR1 DFQATT, CDR2 SNEGSKA (reference sequence). CDR3 DNA sequence: TGCAGTGCCGGGAGGATCCAAGAGACCCAGTACTTC. Protein product: CSAGRIQETQYF.

This clonotype was recorded a few times. Compared with germline, one end of the junction differs, possibly owing to a read error. The rearrangement links TRBV7-7 to TRBJ2-7, with D unclear. The CDR3 runs 16 residues. Germline-derived CDR1 and CDR2 are SSHAT and FNYEAQ (reference sequence). CDR3 region: CASSPLDVKGPYEQYF. For the CDR3, the DNA is TGTGCTAGCAGCCCCCTCGACGTGAAAGGCCCCTACGAGCAGTACTTC.

This clonotype was counted many times. The rearrangement uses TRBV12-3 or TRBV12-4 and TRBJ1-1, with D unresolved. V lost 5 bases, J lost 4 bases, and 14 bases lay in between. This CDR3 contains 14 residues. CDR3 sequence: CASSLDHSGTEAFF. The DNA of the CDR3 is TGTGCCAGCAGTCTAGACCACAGTGGCACTGAAGCTTTCTTT.

The rearrangement uses TRBV7-2 and TRBJ1-1; possibly TRBD1 for D (6 bases). V was trimmed by 1 base and J by 0 bases, leaving 12 bases between them. Germline V lookup: CDR1 SGHTA, CDR2 FQGNSA. This CDR3 region has 16 residues. CDR3 in DNA: TGTGCCAGCAGCTTAGGGGCAGGGGTTTTGAACACTGAAGCTTTCTTT. Translating it yields CASSLGAGVLNTEAFF.

The V call is TRBV12-3 or TRBV12-4, the J call TRBJ2-3; 7 bases match TRBD2. The ends lost 2 bases at V and 5 bases at J; junction bases unmatched: 13. This CDR3 is built from 17 residues. CDR3 nucleotides: TGTGCCAGCAGTTTATGGGGACTAAGCGGGTCCCAAGATACGCAGTATTTT. This gives the protein CASSLWGLSGSQDTQYF.

V usage is TRBV5-4 and J usage is TRBJ2-1, with D hard to call. Germline V gene sequence: CDR1 SGHNT, CDR2 YYREEE (reference sequence). Trimming shortened V by 5 bases and J by 0 bases, and 12 bases separated the two germline ends. The CDR3 has 15 residues. CDR3 region: CASRADPSSYNEQFF. CDR3 sequence (DNA): TGTGCCAGCAGGGCGGACCCTAGCTCCTACAATGAGCAGTTCTTC.

The genes are TRBV27 and TRBJ2-3; possible D gene TRBD2, 6 bases. This CDR3 has 16 residues. V was trimmed by 2 bases and J by 6 bases, leaving 18 bases between them. Germline CDR1 is MNHEY and CDR2 is SMNVEV (reference sequence). CDR3 sequence: CASSLNGRPMSDTQYF. The CDR3, as DNA: TGTGCCAGCAGTTTAAACGGGAGACCCATGAGTGATACGCAGTATTTT.

This clonotype was counted a few times. The V gene is TRBV27, the J gene TRBJ2-6, with D uncertain. The CDR3 has 18 residues. In germline, CDR1 is MNHEY, CDR2 SMNVEV (reference sequence). Trimming cost V 8 bases and J 0 bases, with 20 bases left between them. CDR3 amino acids: CASGRPGSQLSGANVLTF. The CDR3, as DNA: TGTGCCAGCGGGCGGCCGGGCAGTCAGCTCTCTGGGGCCAACGTCCTGACTTTC. The full variable domain, rest sourced from reference TRBV27 and TRBJ2-6, is EAQVTQNPRYLITVTGKKLTVTCSQNMNHEYMSWYRQDPGLGLRQIYYSMNVEVTDKGDVPEGYKVSRKEKRNFPLILESPSPNQTSLYFCASGRPGSQLSGANVLTFGAGSRLTVL.

This clonotype turned up a few times. The genes are TRBV3-1 and TRBJ2-5; D possibly corresponds to TRBD2 (7 bases). The CDR3 loop spans 15 amino acids. CDR1 and CDR2 (germline): LGHDT, YNNKEL (reference sequence). The V and J ends lost 2 bases and 4 bases respectively, with 14 bases between them. CDR3 loop: CASSQPGGGGETQYF. The DNA for the CDR3 is TGTGCCAGCAGCCAACCCGGGGGAGGGGGAGAGACCCAGTACTTC.